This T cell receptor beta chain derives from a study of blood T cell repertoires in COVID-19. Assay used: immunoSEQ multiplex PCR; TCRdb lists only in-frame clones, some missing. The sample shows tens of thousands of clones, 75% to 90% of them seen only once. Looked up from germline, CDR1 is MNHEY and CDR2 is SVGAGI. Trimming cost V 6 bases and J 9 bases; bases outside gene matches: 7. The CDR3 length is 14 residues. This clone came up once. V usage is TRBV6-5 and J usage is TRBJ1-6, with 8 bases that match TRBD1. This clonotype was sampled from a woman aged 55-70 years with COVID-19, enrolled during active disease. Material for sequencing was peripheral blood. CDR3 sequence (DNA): TGTGCCAGCAGACACAGGGGGGGAAGTTCACCCCTCCACTTT. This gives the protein CASRHRGGSSPLHF.